This T cell receptor (beta chain) was profiled in a study of post-analysis software for immune sequencing data. Study details: Patients had relapsing-remitting, secondary progressive or progressive-relapsing multiple sclerosis; some lacked subtype.

The CDR3 consists of 15 residues. The V end was cut by 2 bases, the J end by 2 bases, with 15 bases between. The germline gives CDR1 DFQATT, CDR2 SNEGSKA (reference sequence). General study results and limits: Controls showed lower frequencies than patients for five TRBV segments, and TRBV5-6, TRBV5-1 and TRBV20-1 were among these. Among multiple sclerosis patients, normalized Chao1 diversity was significantly below that of controls. Same-batch preparations were strongly co-clustered by F measure.

As concerns this clonotype: The antigen is not known.

TCR beta libraries were prepared from cDNA with unique molecular identifiers. Starting from about 1 to 10 million T cells, the study yielded about 540,000 cDNA molecules. One entry per CDR3 protein, called by TCRdb with MiXCR from the PCR reads. The sample contains 800,000 to 950,000 distinct CDR3 sequences, approximately 53% of which appear only once. V is TRBV20-1 and J is TRBJ2-5; the D gene could be TRBD1 or TRBD2 (5 bases each). The sequencing sample was made of blood. This sequence was found in a girl between 5 and 17 years old with multiple sclerosis. CDR3 bases: TGCAGTGCTAGAAAGGAGGAAGGGGAGCAAGAGACCCAGTACTTC. Translation gives CSARKEEGEQETQYF.